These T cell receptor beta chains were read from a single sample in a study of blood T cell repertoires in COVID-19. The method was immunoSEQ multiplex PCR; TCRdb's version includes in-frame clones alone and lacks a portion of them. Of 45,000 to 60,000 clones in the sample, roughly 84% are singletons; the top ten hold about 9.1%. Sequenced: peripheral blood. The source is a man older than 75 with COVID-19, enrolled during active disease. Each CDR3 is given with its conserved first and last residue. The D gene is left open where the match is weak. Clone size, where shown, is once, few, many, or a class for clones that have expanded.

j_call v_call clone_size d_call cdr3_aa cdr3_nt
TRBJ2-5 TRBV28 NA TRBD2 CASTTSGGTQYF TGTGCCAGCACCACTAGCGGGGGGACCCAGTACTTC
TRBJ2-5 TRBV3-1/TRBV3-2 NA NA CASSQGGGTETQYF TGTGCCAGCAGCCAAGGGGGGGGCACAGAGACCCAGTACTTC
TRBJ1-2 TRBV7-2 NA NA CASSSDSDRRLNSNYGYTF TGTGCCAGCAGCTCCGACTCCGACAGGCGTCTCAACTCCAACTATGGCTACACCTTC
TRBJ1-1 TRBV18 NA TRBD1 CASSPLDAGTGGVKAFF TGTGCCAGCTCACCCCTAGACGCCGGGACAGGGGGTGTCAAAGCTTTCTTT
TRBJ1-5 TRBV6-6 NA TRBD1 CASKNHQGARQPQHF TGTGCCAGCAAAAATCATCAGGGGGCACGTCAGCCCCAGCATTTT
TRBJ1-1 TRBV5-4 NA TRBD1 CASSLTGGIGTEAFF TGTGCCAGCAGCTTAACAGGGGGAATTGGTACTGAAGCTTTCTTT
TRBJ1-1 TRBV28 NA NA CASSNGQWAGEAFF TGTGCCAGCAGTAATGGACAGTGGGCTGGTGAAGCTTTCTTT
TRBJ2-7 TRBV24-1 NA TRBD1 CATRGSGGNEQYF TGTGCCACCAGGGGGTCAGGGGGTAACGAGCAGTACTTC
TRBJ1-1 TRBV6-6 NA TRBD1 CASSNRGTEAFF TGTGCCAGCAGTAACAGGGGCACTGAAGCTTTCTTT
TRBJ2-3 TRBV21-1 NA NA CASSNTVTDTQYF TGTGCCAGCAGCAACACAGTCACAGATACGCAGTATTTT
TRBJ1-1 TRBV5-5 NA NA CASSLVGRANTEAFF TGTGCCAGCAGCTTGGTGGGCAGGGCGAACACTGAAGCTTTCTTT
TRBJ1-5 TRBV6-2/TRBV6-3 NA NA CASSYSYRENQPQHF TGTGCCAGCAGTTACTCCTACAGGGAAAATCAGCCCCAGCATTTT
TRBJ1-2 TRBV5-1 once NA CASSLLNSPNYGYTF TGCGCCAGCAGCTTGTTGAACAGTCCTAACTATGGCTACACCTTC
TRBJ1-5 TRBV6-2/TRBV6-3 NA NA CASSYSGGNYQHF TGTGCCAGCAGTTACTCCGGGGGGAACTACCAGCATTTT
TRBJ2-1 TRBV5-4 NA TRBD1 CASSSGTGRNEQFF TGTGCCAGCAGCTCCGGGACAGGTAGGAATGAGCAGTTCTTC
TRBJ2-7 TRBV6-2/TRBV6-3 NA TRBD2 CASSLPRELGEQYF TGTGCCAGCAGTTTGCCGCGGGAGTTGGGCGAGCAGTACTTC
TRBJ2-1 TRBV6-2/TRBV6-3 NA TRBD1 CASSSGTGVNEQFF TGTGCCAGCAGTTCCGGGACAGGGGTAAATGAGCAGTTCTTC
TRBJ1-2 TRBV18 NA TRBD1 CASSPPGQGNYGYTF TGTGCCAGCTCACCACCCGGACAGGGGAACTATGGCTACACCTTC
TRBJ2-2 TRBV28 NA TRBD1 CASSFLRTGDRGELFF TGTGCCAGCAGTTTCTTAAGGACAGGGGATCGGGGGGAGCTGTTTTTT
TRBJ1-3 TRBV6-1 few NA CASSEGSLFSGNTIYF TGTGCCAGCAGTGAAGGCAGTTTATTCTCTGGAAACACCATATATTTT
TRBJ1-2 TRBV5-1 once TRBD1 CASSQDRVGYTF TGCGCCAGCAGCCAAGACAGGGTAGGCTACACCTTC
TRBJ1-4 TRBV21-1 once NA CASSSKRGEKLFF TGTGCCAGCAGCTCGAAGCGGGGGGAAAAACTGTTTTTT
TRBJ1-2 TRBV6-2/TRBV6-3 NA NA CASSYLEHTNYGYTF TGTGCCAGCAGTTATCTTGAGCATACCAACTATGGCTACACCTTC
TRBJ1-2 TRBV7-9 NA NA CASSLGGVNYGYTF TGTGCCAGCAGCTTAGGGGGGGTAAACTATGGCTACACCTTC
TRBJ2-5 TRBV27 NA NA CASSLSGYQETQYF TGTGCCAGCAGTTTATCTGGCTACCAAGAGACCCAGTACTTC
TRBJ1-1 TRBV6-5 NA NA CASSLQVNTEAFF TGTGCCAGCAGTTTACAGGTTAACACTGAAGCTTTCTTT
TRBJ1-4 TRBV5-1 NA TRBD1 CASSLGQTTNEKLFF TGCGCCAGCAGCCTGGGACAGACAACTAATGAAAAACTGTTTTTT
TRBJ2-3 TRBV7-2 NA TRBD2 CASSLAGSSTDTQYF TGTGCCAGCAGCCTAGCGGGCTCTAGCACAGATACGCAGTATTTT
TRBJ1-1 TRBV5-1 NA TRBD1 CASSSTGYTEAFF TGCGCCAGCAGCTCGACAGGGTACACTGAAGCTTTCTTT
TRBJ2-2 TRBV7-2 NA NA CASSWSTGELFF TGTGCCAGCAGCTGGAGCACCGGGGAGCTGTTTTTT
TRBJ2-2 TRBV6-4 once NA CASSVDVRGNGELFF TGTGCCAGCAGTGTCGACGTAAGGGGAAACGGGGAGCTGTTTTTT
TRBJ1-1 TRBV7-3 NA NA CASSLSGGENTEAFF TGTGCCAGCAGCTTAAGTGGAGGGGAGAACACTGAAGCTTTCTTT
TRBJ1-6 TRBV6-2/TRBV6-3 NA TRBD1 CASSTGGGSPLHF TGTGCCAGTAGCACAGGGGGCGGATCACCCCTCCACTTT
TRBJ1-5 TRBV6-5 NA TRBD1 CASSWTGEDQPQHF TGTGCCAGCAGTTGGACAGGGGAAGATCAGCCCCAGCATTTT
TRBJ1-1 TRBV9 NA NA CASSVGSRDTEAFF TGTGCCAGCAGCGTAGGGAGCCGGGACACTGAAGCTTTCTTT
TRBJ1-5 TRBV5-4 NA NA CASSLGGDQPQHF TGTGCCAGCAGCTTAGGGGGGGACCAGCCCCAGCATTTT
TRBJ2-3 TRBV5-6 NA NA CASSLSGADTQYF TGTGCCAGCAGCTTATCGGGAGCCGATACGCAGTATTTT
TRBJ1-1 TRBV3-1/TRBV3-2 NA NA CASSQERQAPEAFF TGTGCCAGCAGCCAAGAGAGACAGGCCCCTGAAGCTTTCTTT
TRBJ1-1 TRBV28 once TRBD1 CASSPPQGDRGTFF TGTGCCAGCAGCCCCCCCCAGGGTGACAGGGGAACTTTCTTT
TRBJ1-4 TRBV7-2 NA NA CASSFDRINEKLFF TGTGCCAGCAGCTTCGACAGGATTAATGAAAAACTGTTTTTT
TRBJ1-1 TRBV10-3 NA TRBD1 CAITGQGDTEAFF TGTGCCATCACGGGACAGGGGGACACTGAAGCTTTCTTT
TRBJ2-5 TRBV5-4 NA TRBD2 CASSLGRLAGQETQYF TGTGCCAGCAGCTTGGGGAGGCTAGCGGGGCAAGAGACCCAGTACTTC
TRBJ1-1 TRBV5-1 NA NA CASRSGQETNTEAFF TGCGCCAGCAGATCGGGACAAGAGACGAACACTGAAGCTTTCTTT
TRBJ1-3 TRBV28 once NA CASSFQGENTIYF TGTGCCAGCAGTTTTCAGGGCGAAAACACCATATATTTT
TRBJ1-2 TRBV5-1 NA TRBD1 CASSGRTGDYGYTF TGCGCCAGCAGTGGTAGGACAGGGGACTATGGCTACACCTTC
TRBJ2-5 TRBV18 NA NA CASSPSGQGQRVPYF TGTGCCAGCTCACCCAGTGGGCAGGGTCAAAGGGTCCCGTACTTC